Shown below are 28 T cell receptor beta chains from a single sample sequenced in a study of T cell changes during pregnancy in multiple sclerosis. The method was immunoSEQ multiplex PCR; TCRdb's version includes in-frame clones alone and lacks a portion of them. Among around 100,000 clones listed, around 90% were seen once. Sequenced here: peripheral blood, sampled in the second trimester of pregnancy. All receptors come from a female donor with multiple sclerosis, enrolled in a pregnancy study.

The chain recombines TRBV7-2 with TRBJ1-3; TRBD1 might be the D (5 bases). There are 15 residues in the CDR3. Per the germline V gene, CDR1 is SGHTA and CDR2 is FQGNSA. The V and J ends lost 5 bases and 4 bases respectively, with 15 bases between them. CDR3 region: CASSPRAGTGNTIYF. The CDR3 DNA sequence: TGTGCCAGCAGCCCAAGAGCGGGGACCGGAAACACCATATATTTT.

The rearrangement uses TRBV5-1 and TRBJ2-1; 13 nucleotides match TRBD2. The ends lost 5 bases at V and 8 bases at J; junction bases unmatched: 10. This CDR3 comprises 16 residues. Per the germline V gene, CDR1 is SGHRS and CDR2 is YFSETQ. CDR3 in amino acids: CASSSGLAGSSDEQFF. The CDR3 DNA reads as TGCGCCAGCAGTTCGGGACTAGCGGGATCGAGCGATGAGCAGTTCTTC.

This clone was seen just once. The chain uses TRBV28 and TRBJ2-7; 9 bases match TRBD1. From germline, CDR1 is MDHEN and CDR2 SYDVKM. The CDR3 contains 16 residues. V gave up 3 bases and J gave up 7 bases; unmatched junction bases: 13. CDR3 sequence: CASSFTVGQGSWEQYF. The CDR3, as DNA: TGTGCCAGCAGTTTCACAGTGGGACAGGGAAGTTGGGAGCAGTACTTC. Drawing the rest from reference TRBV28 and TRBJ2-7, the complete variable domain is DVKVTQSSRYLVKRTGEKVFLECVQDMDHENMFWYRQDPGLGLRLIYFSYDVKMKEKGDIPEGYSVSREKKERFSLILESASTNQTSMYLCASSFTVGQGSWEQYFGPGTRLTVT.

This clone was picked up a small number of times. This sequence joins TRBV29-1 and TRBJ1-1; 8 bases map to TRBD1. CDR1 is SQVTM, CDR2 ANQGSEA, per germline. V lost 5 bases to trimming and J lost 4 bases; unmatched junction nucleotides: 6. This CDR3 has 13 amino acids. The CDR3 reads CSVWAGGGTEAFF. The CDR3 DNA follows: TGCAGCGTTTGGGCAGGGGGCGGCACTGAAGCTTTCTTT.

The V gene is TRBV19, the J gene TRBJ1-1, with D perhaps matching TRBD1 (6 bases). V lost 5 bases, J lost 4 bases, and 11 bases lay in between. CDR1 LNHDA and CDR2 SQIVND come from the germline V gene (reference sequence). The CDR3 sequence is 13 residues long. The CDR3 DNA reads TGTGCCAGTAGTGAACAGGGTTCCACTGAAGCTTTCTTT. Residues: CASSEQGSTEAFF.

The chain employs TRBV30 and TRBJ2-1; 7 bases line up with TRBD1. CDR1 is GTSNPN, CDR2 SVGIG, per germline (reference sequence). J gave up 2 bases and V 3 bases, and 7 bases lay outside the gene matches. The CDR3 runs to 15 residues. The CDR3 nucleotides are TGTGCCTGGAGAAAGGGACAGCTGACCTACAATGAGCAGTTCTTC. Encoded protein: CAWRKGQLTYNEQFF.

The chain carries TRBV28 and TRBJ2-1, with 9 bases matching TRBD2. Germline lookup yields CDR1 MDHEN and CDR2 SYDVKM. CDR3 length: 17 amino acids. V lost 2 bases, J lost 5 bases, and 10 bases stayed unmatched. CDR3 sequence: CASSLSTGAGGNNEQFF. The CDR3 nucleotides are TGTGCCAGCAGTTTAAGCACGGGAGCGGGAGGAAACAATGAGCAGTTCTTC.

The gene calls are TRBV2 and TRBJ2-7, with D possibly matching TRBD2 (5 bases). The CDR3 consists of 16 residues. Per the germline V gene, CDR1 is SNHLY and CDR2 is FYNNEI. Deletions cut 0 bases from V and 4 bases from J, with 16 bases between. The CDR3 DNA sequence: TGTGCCAGCAGTGAAGCTAGAAGCGGCAATCTTTACGAGCAGTACTTC. This encodes CASSEARSGNLYEQYF.

J is TRBJ1-5 and V is TRBV6-6; perhaps TRBD1 as D (6 bases). This CDR3 has 15 amino acids. Germline loops: CDR1 MNHNY, CDR2 SVGAGI (reference sequence). V was shortened by 4 bases and J by 0 bases, with 10 bases between the two germline ends. The chain's CDR3 is CASSSRTASNQPQHF. CDR3 nucleotides: TGTGCCAGCAGTTCCCGGACAGCTAGCAATCAGCCCCAGCATTTT.

The J gene is TRBJ2-3, the V gene TRBV6-1; TRBD1 might be the D (8 bases). V lost 7 bases to trimming and J lost 8 bases, with 22 bases between them. Germline values: CDR1 MNHNS, CDR2 SASEGT. CDR3 length: 15 residues. This chain's CDR3 is CASNSGQGGYGTQYF. CDR3 DNA sequence: TGTGCCAGCAATTCAGGACAGGGAGGGTATGGTACGCAGTATTTT.

The chain links TRBV7-3 to TRBJ2-5; D might be TRBD1 (6 bases). The germline V gene encodes CDR1 SGHTA and CDR2 FQGTGA. The length of the CDR3 is 15 residues. V was clipped by 2 bases and J by 2 bases, with 12 bases between them. The DNA of the CDR3 is TGTGCCAGCAGCTTAGTCGGGACATTTCAAGAGACCCAGTACTTC. Translating it yields CASSLVGTFQETQYF.

The rearrangement joins TRBV25-1 to TRBJ2-3; 11 positions agree with TRBD2. CDR1 MGHDK and CDR2 SYGVNS come from the germline V gene. CDR3 size: 16 residues. V shed 4 bases, J shed 4 bases, and the junction held 7 bases outside the gene matches. CDR3 residues: CASSAIAGGRADTQYF. As DNA, the CDR3 is TGTGCCAGCAGTGCCATAGCGGGAGGGAGGGCAGATACGCAGTATTTT.

This chain links TRBV10-3 with TRBJ2-2; D possibly corresponds to TRBD1 (5 bases). Trimming stripped 7 bases from V and 0 bases from J, with 18 bases between. This CDR3 comprises 17 residues. CDR1 is ENHRY, CDR2 SYGVKD, per germline. The CDR3 loop is CAINPVRAASNTGELFF. Here the CDR3 DNA reads TGTGCCATCAACCCCGTCAGGGCCGCGTCGAACACCGGGGAGCTGTTTTTT.

The V gene is TRBV9, the J gene TRBJ1-3, with 10 bases matching TRBD1. V dropped 4 bases and J dropped 4; count of bases not matched to a gene: 8. Germline V gene data show CDR1 as SGDLS and CDR2 as YYNGEE. The CDR3 extends over 16 amino acids. This CDR3 reads CASSFFDRGRGNTIYF. The CDR3 nucleotides are TGTGCCAGCAGCTTCTTCGACAGGGGGCGCGGAAACACCATATATTTT.

The chain couples TRBV27 to TRBJ2-3; a possible D gene is TRBD2 (6 bases). Germline V gives CDR1 MNHEY, CDR2 SMNVEV (reference sequence). The CDR3 is 15 amino acids. V dropped 7 bases and J dropped 0 bases, with 14 bases sitting between them. The CDR3 DNA sequence: TGTGCCAGCAAACTCCTTAGCGGAAGCACAGATACGCAGTATTTT. Translation: CASKLLSGSTDTQYF.

V and J are TRBV9 and TRBJ2-1; possibly TRBD2 for D (5 bases). In germline, CDR1 is SGDLS, CDR2 YYNGEE. CDR3 size: 12 residues. V shed 9 bases and J shed 5 bases, with 12 bases lying between them. CDR3 residues: CANERENNEQFF. For the CDR3, the DNA is TGTGCCAACGAGAGGGAAAACAATGAGCAGTTCTTC.

The chain links TRBV2 to TRBJ2-3; tentative D call: TRBD2 (5 bases). This CDR3 contains 13 residues. Trimming removed 3 bases from V and 6 bases from J, with 10 bases in between. Germline V gene data show CDR1 as SNHLY and CDR2 as FYNNEI. CDR3 sequence reads: CASSDKDWDTQYF. Written as DNA, the CDR3 is TGTGCCAGCAGTGATAAGGACTGGGATACGCAGTATTTT.

This chain links TRBV7-2 with TRBJ2-3, with 12 bases matching TRBD2. The CDR3 has 15 residues. V lost 5 bases, J lost 8 bases, and 8 bases stayed unmatched. Germline V lookup: CDR1 SGHTA, CDR2 FQGNSA. CDR3 DNA: TGTGCCAGCAGCCGTACTAGCGGGGGGTTGGTTACGCAGTATTTT. This sequence encodes CASSRTSGGLVTQYF.

This rearrangement joins TRBV27 to TRBJ1-4, with TRBD1 matching over 7 bases. The CDR3 covers 14 residues. Germline loops: CDR1 MNHEY, CDR2 SMNVEV (reference sequence). Trimming took 8 bases from V and 7 from J; bases not matched to a gene: 10. CDR3 in amino acids: CASRSQGRSEKLFF. The CDR3 DNA sequence: TGTGCCAGCCGATCACAGGGGAGGAGTGAAAAACTGTTTTTT.

This clone appeared once. The DNA of the CDR3 is TGTGCCAGCAGTTTATCGGGTCTAGCGGGAGTTCCGTACCAAGAGACCCAGTACTTC. Its protein is CASSLSGLAGVPYQETQYF. V usage is TRBV27 and J usage is TRBJ2-5, with 10 bases lining up with TRBD2. The trim removed 0 bases at V and 0 bases at J, leaving 10 bases unmatched. Germline CDR1 is MNHEY and CDR2 is SMNVEV (reference sequence). The CDR3 is 19 amino acids.

This clone came up once. V and J are TRBV19 and TRBJ1-5; D not certain. Deletions cut 6 bases from V and 2 bases from J, with 14 bases between. CDR1 is LNHDA and CDR2 is SQIVND in the germline V gene (reference sequence). This CDR3 has 15 residues. In DNA, the CDR3 is TGTGCCAGTAGGGTATGGGGAGAAGGCAATCAGCCCCAGCATTTT. It translates to CASRVWGEGNQPQHF. The variable domain in full, completed from reference TRBV19 and TRBJ1-5, reads DGGITQSPKYLFRKEGQNVTLSCEQNLNHDAMYWYRQDPGQGLRLIYYSQIVNDFQKGDIAEGYSVSREKKESFPLTVTSAQKNPTAFYLCASRVWGEGNQPQHFGDGTRLSIL.

This chain connects TRBV9 to TRBJ2-7; D possibly corresponds to TRBD1 (7 bases). Germline values: CDR1 SGDLS, CDR2 YYNGEE. V dropped 4 bases and J dropped 3 bases, with 17 bases sitting between them. The CDR3 has 15 residues. The CDR3 is CASSPTRGDSYEQYF. The CDR3 coding sequence is TGTGCCAGCAGCCCGACCAGGGGGGACAGCTACGAGCAGTACTTC.

The chain combines TRBV28 with TRBJ2-4, with 13 bases matching TRBD2. V gave up 5 bases and J gave up 0 bases; unmatched junction bases: 13. Germline V CDR1 and CDR2: MDHEN, SYDVKM. CDR3 length: 20 residues. DNA for the CDR3: TGTGCCAGCAGTCCCCTGTGGGGACTAGCGGGAAGCCCAGCCAAAAACATTCAGTACTTC. Amino acid sequence: CASSPLWGLAGSPAKNIQYF.

The rearrangement links TRBV5-1 to TRBJ2-3, with a possible D match to TRBD1 (5 bases). The germline V and J ends were trimmed by 5 bases and 2 bases, with 12 bases remaining between them. The CDR3 length is 14 residues. Germline lookup yields CDR1 SGHRS and CDR2 YFSETQ. The CDR3 DNA sequence: TGCGCCAGCAGATTTCAGGGAAACACAGATACGCAGTATTTT. Translating it yields CASRFQGNTDTQYF.

The chain joins TRBV28 to TRBJ2-7; 12 positions agree with TRBD2. The CDR3 sequence is 17 residues long. CDR1 and CDR2 from the germline V gene are MDHEN and SYDVKM. With 3 bases clipped from V and 3 bases from J, the junction kept 9 bases outside the gene matches. As DNA, the CDR3 is TGTGCCAGCAGTTTTACCACTAGCGGGAGGTCTATCTACGAGCAGTACTTC. This gives the protein CASSFTTSGRSIYEQYF.

To note about this clone: In the same sample, other DNA sequences code for this CDR3. J is TRBJ1-1 and V is TRBV19; D gene uncertain. Germline assignment: CDR1 LNHDA and CDR2 SQIVND (reference sequence). This CDR3 spans 13 amino acids. V lost 1 base and J 4 bases, leaving 7 bases between the germline ends. CDR3 region: CASSIARGTEAFF. DNA of the CDR3: TGTGCCAGTAGTATAGCCAGAGGCACTGAAGCTTTCTTT. Together with reference TRBV19 and TRBJ1-1, the CDR3 gives the full variable domain: DGGITQSPKYLFRKEGQNVTLSCEQNLNHDAMYWYRQDPGQGLRLIYYSQIVNDFQKGDIAEGYSVSREKKESFPLTVTSAQKNPTAFYLCASSIARGTEAFFGQGTRLTVV.

This chain joins TRBV5-6 and TRBJ1-2, with 7 positions matching TRBD1. Per the germline V gene, CDR1 is SGHDT and CDR2 is YYEEEE. This CDR3 is 12 amino acids long. V gave up 4 bases and J gave up 8 bases; unmatched junction bases: 5. The CDR3 loop is CASSETGKGYTF. CDR3 bases: TGTGCCAGCAGCGAGACAGGGAAAGGCTACACCTTC.

This clone has just one count. V and J are TRBV2 and TRBJ2-3, with D maybe TRBD2 (6 bases). In germline, CDR1 is SNHLY, CDR2 FYNNEI. V was shortened by 2 bases and J by 2 bases, with 8 bases between the two germline ends. CDR3 length: 14 amino acids. The chain's CDR3 is CASSELAPTDTQYF. The DNA for the CDR3 is TGTGCCAGCAGTGAACTAGCGCCCACAGATACGCAGTATTTT.